This T cell receptor beta chain came from a study of blood T cell repertoires in COVID-19. Clones were sequenced by immunoSEQ multiplex PCR, and TCRdb holds only the in-frame ones, with some missing. The table lists tens of thousands of clones, 84% of them singletons, with about 4.4% in the top ten. CDR1 and CDR2 from the germline V gene are LNHDA and SQIVND (reference sequence). There are 15 residues in the CDR3. J gave up 4 bases and V 5 bases, and 6 bases lay outside the gene matches. This sequence was found in a woman aged 55-69 years with acute or convalescent COVID-19. Material for sequencing was peripheral blood. The chain couples TRBV19 to TRBJ1-3, with 9 nucleotides matching TRBD1. The CDR3 is CASSPTGTGGNTIYF. The CDR3 nucleotides read TGTGCCAGTAGTCCAACCGGGACAGGGGGAAACACCATATATTTT. Supplemented by reference TRBV19 and TRBJ1-3, the full variable domain reads DGGITQSPKYLFRKEGQNVTLSCEQNLNHDAMYWYRQDPGQGLRLIYYSQIVNDFQKGDIAEGYSVSREKKESFPLTVTSAQKNPTAFYLCASSPTGTGGNTIYFGEGSWLTVV.